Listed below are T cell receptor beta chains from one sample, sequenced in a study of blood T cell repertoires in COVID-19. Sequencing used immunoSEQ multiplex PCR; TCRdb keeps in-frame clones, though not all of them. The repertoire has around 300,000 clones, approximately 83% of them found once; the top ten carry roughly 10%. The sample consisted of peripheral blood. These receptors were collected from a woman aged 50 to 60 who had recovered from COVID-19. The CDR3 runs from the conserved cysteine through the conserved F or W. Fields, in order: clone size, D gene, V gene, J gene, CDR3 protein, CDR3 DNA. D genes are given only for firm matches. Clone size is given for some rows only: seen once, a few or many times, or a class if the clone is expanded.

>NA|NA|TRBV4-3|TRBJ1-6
CASSQGSSGVYNSPLHF
TGCGCCAGCAGCCAAGGCTCATCCGGAGTCTATAATTCACCCCTCCACTTT
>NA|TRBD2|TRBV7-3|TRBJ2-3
CASSRFGGGEPDTQYF
TGTGCCAGCAGCCGTTTCGGCGGGGGGGAGCCAGATACGCAGTATTTT
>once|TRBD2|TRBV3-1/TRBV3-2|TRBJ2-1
CASSQELAGGNEQFF
TGTGCCAGCAGCCAAGAACTAGCGGGGGGGAATGAGCAGTTCTTC
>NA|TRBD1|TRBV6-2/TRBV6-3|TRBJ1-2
CASSRDRGGYTF
TGTGCCAGCAGCCGTGACAGGGGTGGCTACACCTTC
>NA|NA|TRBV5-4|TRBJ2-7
CASSVTGSRDEQYF
TGTGCCAGCAGCGTAACAGGGTCCCGGGACGAGCAGTACTTC
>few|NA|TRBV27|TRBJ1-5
CASRYSPNSNQPQHF
TGTGCCAGCAGATACAGTCCCAATAGCAATCAGCCCCAGCATTTT
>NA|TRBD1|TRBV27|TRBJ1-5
CASSPQGVYSNQPQHF
TGTGCCAGCAGTCCACAGGGGGTTTATAGCAATCAGCCCCAGCATTTT
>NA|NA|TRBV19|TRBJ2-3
CASSLQADTQYF
TGTGCCAGTAGCCTACAGGCTGATACGCAGTATTTT
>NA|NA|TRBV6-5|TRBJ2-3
CASRAGQSSVYF
TGTGCCAGCAGGGCAGGGCAGTCTAGCGTGTATTTT
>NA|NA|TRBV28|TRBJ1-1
CASSFLGRWTEAFF
TGTGCCAGCAGTTTCCTGGGCCGTTGGACTGAAGCTTTCTTT
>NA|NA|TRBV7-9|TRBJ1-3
CASSLQGLGNTIYF
TGTGCCAGCAGCTTGCAGGGGCTCGGAAACACCATATATTTT
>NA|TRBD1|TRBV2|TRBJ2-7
CASRGSGTGRREQYF
TGTGCCAGCAGGGGATCCGGGACAGGGCGTCGAGAGCAGTACTTC
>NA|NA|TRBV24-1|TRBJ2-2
CATGQSLTGELFF
TGTGCCACCGGACAGAGCCTAACCGGGGAGCTGTTTTTT
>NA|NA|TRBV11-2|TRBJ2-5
CASSLTGSGAQYF
TGTGCCAGCAGCTTAACCGGGTCGGGGGCCCAGTACTTC
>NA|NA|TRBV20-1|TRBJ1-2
CSGRANYGYTF
TGCAGTGGCAGGGCTAACTATGGCTACACCTTC
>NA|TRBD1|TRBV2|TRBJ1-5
CASSFDRGRDQPQHF
TGTGCCAGCAGTTTCGACAGGGGGCGCGATCAGCCCCAGCATTTT